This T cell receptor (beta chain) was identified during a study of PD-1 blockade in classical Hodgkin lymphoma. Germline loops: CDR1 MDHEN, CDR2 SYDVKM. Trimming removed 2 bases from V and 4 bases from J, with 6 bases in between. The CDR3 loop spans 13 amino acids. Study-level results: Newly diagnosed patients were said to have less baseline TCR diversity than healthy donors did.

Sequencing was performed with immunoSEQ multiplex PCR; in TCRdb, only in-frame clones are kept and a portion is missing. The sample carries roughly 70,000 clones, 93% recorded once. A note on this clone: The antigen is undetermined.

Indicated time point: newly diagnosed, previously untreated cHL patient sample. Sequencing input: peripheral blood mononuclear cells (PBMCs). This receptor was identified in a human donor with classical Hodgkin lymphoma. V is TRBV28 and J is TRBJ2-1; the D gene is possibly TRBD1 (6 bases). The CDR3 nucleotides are TGTGCCAGCAGTTTAGACAGGTACAATGAGCAGTTCTTC. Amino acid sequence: CASSLDRYNEQFF.